This TCR beta chain appears in the sequencing data of a study of regulatory T cells in long-lasting Graves disease. Time point noted: newly diagnosed GD, antithyroid drugs for less than 3 months. RNA extracted from PBMCs served as the sequencing template. Sequencing libraries for TCR beta were prepared with iRepertoire HTBI primers and Arm-PCR of CDR3 regions. Using its own MiXCR run on the multiplex PCR reads, TCRdb lists one record per CDR3 protein. The table shows about 620,000 distinct CDR3 sequences, with less than 20% occurring only once. V lost 5 bases and J lost 10, with 14 bases in between. This CDR3 is built from 12 residues. In this sample, this clonotype turned up many times. These data were also reused for a study on T cells in Graves' hyperthyroidism and ophthalmopathy. That report notes: The model identified upcoming ophthalmopathy a median approximately seven months ahead of onset.

This clonotype originated in a woman in her twenties or thirties with Graves disease. The input for sequencing was peripheral blood mononuclear cells (PBMCs), taken at new diagnosis, from a patient treated with antithyroid drugs. The chain links TRBV12-3 or TRBV12-4 to TRBJ1-1; D is uncertain. This chain's CDR3 is CASSPRAIGAFF. The CDR3 DNA reads TGTGCCAGCAGTCCAAGGGCCATAGGAGCTTTCTTT.